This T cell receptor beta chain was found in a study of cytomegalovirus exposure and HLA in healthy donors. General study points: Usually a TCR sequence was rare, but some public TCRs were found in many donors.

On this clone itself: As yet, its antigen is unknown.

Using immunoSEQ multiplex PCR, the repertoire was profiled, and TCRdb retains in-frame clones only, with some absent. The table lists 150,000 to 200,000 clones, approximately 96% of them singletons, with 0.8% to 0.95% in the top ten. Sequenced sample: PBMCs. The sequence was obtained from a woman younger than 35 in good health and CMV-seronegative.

The CDR3 coding sequence is TGTGCCAGCAGTGACCCCGGGACAGCCTATGGCTACACCTTC. Translating it yields CASSDPGTAYGYTF. The genes are TRBV25-1 and TRBJ1-2, with TRBD1 matching over 7 bases. V lost 3 bases to trimming and J lost 4 bases; unmatched junction nucleotides: 5. Germline loops: CDR1 MGHDK, CDR2 SYGVNS. The CDR3 is 14 residues long.